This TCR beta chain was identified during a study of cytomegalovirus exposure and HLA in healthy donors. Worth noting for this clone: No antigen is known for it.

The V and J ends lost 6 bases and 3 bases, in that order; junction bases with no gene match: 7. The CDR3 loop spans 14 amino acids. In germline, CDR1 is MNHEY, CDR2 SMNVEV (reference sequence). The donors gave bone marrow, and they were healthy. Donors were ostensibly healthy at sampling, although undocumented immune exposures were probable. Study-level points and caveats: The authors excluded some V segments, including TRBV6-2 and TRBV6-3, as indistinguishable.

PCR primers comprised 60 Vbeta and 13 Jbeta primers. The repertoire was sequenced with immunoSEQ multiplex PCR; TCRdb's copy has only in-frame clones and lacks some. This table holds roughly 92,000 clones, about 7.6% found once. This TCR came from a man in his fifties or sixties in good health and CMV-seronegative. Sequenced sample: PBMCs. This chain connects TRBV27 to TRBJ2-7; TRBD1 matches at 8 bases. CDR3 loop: CASSPTGAGYEQYF. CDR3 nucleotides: TGTGCCAGCAGCCCGACAGGGGCTGGCTACGAGCAGTACTTC.